This TCR beta chain was captured by sequencing in a study of neurological immune-mediated disorders. TCRdb ran MiXCR on the 5' RACE reads and lists one entry per CDR3 protein. The table has 95,000 or so distinct CDR3 sequences, about 3.8% seen once; the top ten hold under 6.5%. This clonotype was seen a few times. A clone one base away is much larger, so this may be a read error. V was trimmed by 7 bases and J by 3 bases, leaving 13 bases between them. Germline values: CDR1 DFQATT, CDR2 SNEGSKA (reference sequence). The CDR3 totals 12 residues. The material sequenced was PBMCs. This chain uses TRBV20-1 with TRBJ2-7, with a possible D match to TRBD1 (7 bases). The receptor was isolated from a woman under 30 with multiple sclerosis. The CDR3 region has the DNA TGCAGTGTTGGAGGGGGCAACTACGAGCAGTACTTC. The encoded protein is CSVGGGNYEQYF.